The rows below give T cell receptor beta chains drawn from one sample of a study of shared clonotypes between healthy human individuals. Assay used: immunoSEQ multiplex PCR; TCRdb lists only in-frame clones, some missing. The profile shows nearly 600,000 clones, over 95% of them singletons. Sequencing was done on a sample of naive CD8+ T cells sorted from blood. The receptors stem from a woman in her 30s in good health. The CDR3 runs from the conserved cysteine through the conserved F or W. The order of the fields is J gene, V gene, D gene, clone size, CDR3 protein, CDR3 DNA. A D gene is named only where the DNA matches it firmly. The size entry is marked missing in some rows and otherwise reads once, few, many or a size class.

>TRBJ2-7|TRBV30|TRBD2|NA
CAWSVRTSGYYEQYF
TGTGCCTGGAGTGTCCGGACTAGCGGGTACTACGAGCAGTACTTC
>TRBJ2-5|TRBV4-1|TRBD2|NA
CASSQTSGDQETQYF
TGCGCCAGCAGCCAGACCAGCGGGGACCAAGAGACCCAGTACTTC
>TRBJ2-7|TRBV28|TRBD2|NA
CASSLSGEGPVEQYF
TGTGCCAGCAGTTTATCGGGGGAGGGCCCTGTCGAGCAGTACTTC
>TRBJ1-4|TRBV5-4|TRBD1|NA
CASSLNQGAPVKLFF
TGTGCCAGCAGCCTAAATCAGGGGGCGCCGGTAAAACTGTTTTTT
>TRBJ1-2|TRBV28|NA|NA
CASSLRGPFHGYTF
TGTGCCAGCAGTTTAAGGGGTCCGTTTCATGGCTACACCTTC
>TRBJ2-1|TRBV7-6|NA|NA
CASSLAGEQALNEQFF
TGTGCCAGCAGCTTAGCTGGGGAACAGGCCCTCAATGAGCAGTTCTTC
>TRBJ2-7|TRBV20-1|NA|once
CSVITRDEQYF
TGCAGTGTTATTACCAGGGACGAGCAGTACTTC
>TRBJ1-1|TRBV5-1|NA|NA
CASRFEFLLMNTEAFF
TGCGCCAGCAGGTTCGAGTTCTTACTGATGAACACTGAAGCTTTCTTT
>TRBJ2-7|TRBV27|NA|NA
CASSLSVGDVTYEQYF
TGTGCCAGCAGTTTATCGGTAGGGGACGTTACCTACGAGCAGTACTTC
>TRBJ2-1|TRBV5-6|TRBD2|NA
CASSRAGEGVMIEQFF
TGTGCCAGCAGCCGAGCGGGAGAGGGGGTAATGATTGAGCAGTTCTTC
>TRBJ1-2|TRBV28|NA|NA
CASNKQAAQGYGYTF
TGTGCCAGCAACAAACAGGCGGCGCAGGGCTATGGCTACACCTTC
>TRBJ2-1|TRBV19|TRBD2|NA
CASSLLARYNEQFF
TGTGCCAGTAGCTTACTAGCGCGTTACAATGAGCAGTTCTTC
>TRBJ2-7|TRBV28|NA|NA
CASSLPRGRETGKYEQYF
TGTGCCAGCAGTTTACCCCGAGGGCGAGAGACGGGTAAATACGAGCAGTACTTC
>TRBJ2-7|TRBV28|NA|once
CASSLRDLGSYEQYF
TGTGCCAGCAGTTTACGGGATTTGGGTTCCTACGAGCAGTACTTC
>TRBJ1-2|TRBV4-1|TRBD1|NA
CASSDGTATNYGYTF
TGCGCCAGCAGCGACGGGACAGCAACTAACTATGGCTACACCTTC
>TRBJ2-2|TRBV7-6|TRBD2|NA
CASSLGSGSTGELFF
TGTGCCAGCAGCTTGGGTAGCGGGAGCACCGGGGAGCTGTTTTTT
>TRBJ1-1|TRBV30|NA|NA
CAWSVLGTEAFF
TGTGCCTGGAGTGTACTTGGCACTGAAGCTTTCTTT
>TRBJ1-1|TRBV13|NA|NA
CASSLAGAGVREAFF
TGTGCCAGCAGCTTAGCTGGAGCAGGAGTCCGCGAAGCTTTCTTT
>TRBJ2-1|TRBV14|TRBD2|once
CASSHPAGGGEEQFF
TGTGCCAGCAGCCACCCAGCGGGAGGGGGGGAAGAGCAGTTCTTC
>TRBJ2-2|TRBV28|NA|once
CASSILKSGELFF
TGTGCCAGCAGCATTCTAAAGTCCGGGGAGCTGTTTTTT
>TRBJ2-2|TRBV5-1|NA|NA
CASIPGLYTGELFF
TGCGCCAGTATCCCGGGACTGTACACCGGGGAGCTGTTTTTT
>TRBJ1-4|TRBV10-3|TRBD1|once
CAISESNRPSGGSEKLFF
TGTGCCATCAGTGAGTCGAATCGGCCGTCAGGGGGAAGCGAAAAACTGTTTTTT